This entry lists 17 T cell receptor beta chains sequenced from one sample in a study of T-cell memory formation after mild COVID-19. MiXCR, applied by TCRdb to the 5' RACE reads, yields one record per CDR3 protein. The data contain about 140,000 distinct CDR3 sequences, around 13% of them singletons. The material sequenced was PBMCs or a T cell subset sorted from them (not recorded which). These receptors came from an adult woman who had mild COVID-19 (a few samples of this study predate the infection). Cell type and time point are not known.

This clonotype has ten or more counts. The chain carries TRBV29-1 and TRBJ2-1; 7 bases map to TRBD2. There are 15 residues in the CDR3. Trimming cost V 5 bases and J 0 bases; bases outside gene matches: 7. Looked up from germline, CDR1 is SQVTM and CDR2 is ANQGSEA. CDR3 DNA sequence: TGCAGCGTTCTAGCGGAAGTAAGCTCCTACAATGAGCAGTTCTTC. Its protein product is CSVLAEVSSYNEQFF.

The CDR3 protein is CASSFIGTSGGPGYNEQFF. DNA of the CDR3: TGTGCCAGCAGTTTCATAGGGACTAGCGGGGGCCCAGGCTACAATGAGCAGTTCTTC. V and J are TRBV12-3 or TRBV12-4 and TRBJ2-1; TRBD2 matches at 14 bases. The CDR3 extends over 19 amino acids. The V segment lost 3 bases and the J segment 3 bases; nucleotides outside the gene matches: 10.

Ten or more counts support this clonotype. CDR3 region: CASSQDRHRGSHEQYF. DNA of the CDR3: TGTGCCAGCAGCCAAGATCGTCACAGGGGGTCCCACGAGCAGTACTTC. The chain uses TRBV3-1 and TRBJ2-7; 8 bases map to TRBD1. The CDR3 sequence is 16 residues long. V lost 0 bases and J lost 5; bases outside the gene matches: 9. Germline-derived CDR1 and CDR2 are LGHDT and YNNKEL (reference sequence).

The V call is TRBV29-1, the J call TRBJ1-2; 9 nucleotides align to TRBD1. Germline CDR1 SQVTM, CDR2 ANQGSEA. V was pared by 0 bases and J by 4 bases, with 9 bases of the junction left unmatched. This CDR3 is built from 16 residues. CDR3 nucleotide sequence: TGCAGCGTTGAAGATCAAATCACAGGGGGCACCTATGGCTACACCTTC. Its protein product is CSVEDQITGGTYGYTF.

This chain uses TRBV6-9 with TRBJ1-5; no definite D call. The germline CDR1 and CDR2 sequences are MNHGY and SVAAGI. This CDR3 contains 12 residues. Trimming left V 2 bases short and J 5 bases short, with 4 bases between. CDR3 loop: CASSYHHQPQHF. In nucleotides, the CDR3 is TGTGCCAGCAGTTATCACCATCAGCCCCAGCATTTT.

The chain couples TRBV18 to TRBJ2-1; 7 bases fit TRBD2. This CDR3 comprises 15 residues. The germline gives CDR1 KGHSH, CDR2 LQKENI. V gave up 6 bases and J gave up 1 base; unmatched junction bases: 6. CDR3 DNA: TGTGCCAGCTCCGGTGGCGGGGGATCCTACAATGAGCAGTTCTTC. Protein: CASSGGGGSYNEQFF.

This chain connects TRBV7-2 to TRBJ2-7; the D gene is possibly TRBD1 (6 bases). Trimming took off 0 bases at V and 4 bases at J, with 13 bases between the two ends. CDR1 SGHTA and CDR2 FQGNSA come from the germline V gene. The CDR3 covers 15 residues. The CDR3 here is CASSLAAQGLYEQYF. The CDR3 region has the DNA TGTGCCAGCAGCTTAGCGGCACAGGGTCTGTACGAGCAGTACTTC.

The sample holds a few counts of this clonotype. The chain uses TRBV7-2 and TRBJ2-7; the D is unclear. The ends were cut back, 1 base at V and 7 bases at J, with 8 bases in the middle. CDR1 and CDR2 from the germline V gene are SGHTA and FQGNSA. This CDR3 has 12 residues. Here the CDR3 reads CASSLVGWEQYF. In nucleotides, the CDR3 is TGTGCCAGCAGCTTAGTTGGATGGGAGCAGTACTTC.

This clonotype was observed a handful of times. The CDR3 sequence: CASSEASGYIASTDTQYF. CDR3 bases: TGTGCCAGCAGTGAAGCGAGCGGTTATATCGCTAGCACAGATACGCAGTATTTT. The chain links TRBV2 to TRBJ2-3, with TRBD2 as a possible D gene (5 bases). The germline V gene has CDR1 SNHLY and CDR2 FYNNEI. The V gene lost 0 bases and the J gene lost 0 bases, with 16 bases spanning the gap. This CDR3 is 18 amino acids long.

The rearrangement links TRBV2 to TRBJ2-7; no clear D gene. The germline V gene has CDR1 SNHLY and CDR2 FYNNEI. Trimming pared 2 bases from V and 6 bases from J, leaving 8 bases between. The CDR3 runs 12 residues. CDR3 amino acids: CASSEWGIEQYF. The CDR3 DNA sequence: TGTGCCAGCAGTGAATGGGGTATCGAGCAGTACTTC. Full variable domain (remainder filled in from reference TRBV2 and TRBJ2-7): EPEVTQTPSHQVTQMGQEVILRCVPISNHLYFYWYRQILGQKVEFLVSFYNNEISEKSEIFDDQFSVERPDGSNFTLKIRSTKLEDSAMYFCASSEWGIEQYFGPGTRLTVT.

The V and J genes are TRBV19 and TRBJ2-1, with D perhaps TRBD2 (6 bases). V lost 0 bases and J 4 bases, leaving 13 bases between the germline ends. This CDR3 is 16 amino acids long. The germline gives CDR1 LNHDA, CDR2 SQIVND (reference sequence). CDR3 sequence (DNA): TGTGCCAGTAGTATAGATCGGGGGAGATATTACAATGAGCAGTTCTTC. Its protein is CASSIDRGRYYNEQFF.

This chain joins TRBV7-2 and TRBJ2-1, with 7 bases identical to TRBD2. CDR1 and CDR2 (germline): SGHTA, FQGNSA. Germline trimming cut 3 bases from V and 5 bases from J; bases unmatched to any gene: 7. The CDR3 has 15 amino acids. The CDR3 loop reads CASSFGRVGHNEQFF. CDR3 bases: TGTGCCAGCAGCTTTGGGAGGGTTGGCCACAATGAGCAGTTCTTC.

This clonotype was detected only a few times. The rearrangement uses TRBV30 and TRBJ2-1; D gene unclear. V gave up 0 bases and J gave up 7 bases, with 10 bases separating them. CDR3 length equals 13 residues. Germline CDR1 is GTSNPN and CDR2 is SVGIG (reference sequence). CDR3: CAWSVGNVNEQFF. Here the CDR3 DNA reads TGTGCCTGGAGTGTGGGAAACGTGAATGAGCAGTTCTTC.

This clonotype was recorded a few times. The gene calls are TRBV30 and TRBJ2-1; D is uncertain. The germline gives CDR1 GTSNPN, CDR2 SVGIG (reference sequence). Deletions cut 5 bases from V and 4 bases from J, with 18 bases between. The CDR3 contains 15 residues. CDR3: CAWWAETSIYNEQFF. The CDR3 DNA reads TGTGCCTGGTGGGCGGAGACGTCGATTTACAATGAGCAGTTCTTC.

There are a few counts of this clonotype. This chain joins TRBV7-3 and TRBJ2-1, with 10 bases matching TRBD1. Germline CDR1 SGHTA, CDR2 FQGTGA. Trimming took 4 bases from V and 7 from J; bases not matched to a gene: 1. This CDR3 is 13 amino acids long. CDR3 in DNA: TGTGCCAGCAGCTGGACAGGGGGGAATGAGCAGTTCTTC. It translates to CASSWTGGNEQFF.

The chain couples TRBV7-2 to TRBJ2-5, with 15 bases lining up with TRBD2. With V trimmed by 5 bases and J by 5 bases, 6 bases remained unmatched. Germline lookup yields CDR1 SGHTA and CDR2 FQGNSA. The CDR3 is made up of 16 amino acids. In DNA form, the CDR3 reads TGTGCCAGCAGCCTCGGACTAGCGGGAGGGCGGGAGACCCAGTACTTC. Translated: CASSLGLAGGRETQYF.

This clonotype was seen more than once but under ten times. This chain joins TRBV29-1 and TRBJ2-1; 11 bases match TRBD2. This CDR3 has 17 amino acids. Germline V lookup: CDR1 SQVTM, CDR2 ANQGSEA. The V gene end was trimmed by 5 bases and the J gene end by 2 bases; junction bases not matched to a gene: 11. Here the CDR3 DNA reads TGCAGCGTTTCCCAGGCCCTAGCGGGAGGACCCTACAATGAGCAGTTCTTC. This encodes CSVSQALAGGPYNEQFF.